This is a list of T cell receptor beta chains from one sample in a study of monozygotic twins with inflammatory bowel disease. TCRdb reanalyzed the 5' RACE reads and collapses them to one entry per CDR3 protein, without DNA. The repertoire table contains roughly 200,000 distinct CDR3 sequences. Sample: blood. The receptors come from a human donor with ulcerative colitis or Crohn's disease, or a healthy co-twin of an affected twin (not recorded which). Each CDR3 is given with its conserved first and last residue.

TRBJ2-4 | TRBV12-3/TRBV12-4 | CASRAQGEAKNIQYF
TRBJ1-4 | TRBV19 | CASRTGAANEKLFF
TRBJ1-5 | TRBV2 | CASSPTRGDQPQHF
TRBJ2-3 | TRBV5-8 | CASTPWGTGTDTQYF
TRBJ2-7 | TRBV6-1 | CASTSSQGARVGEQYF
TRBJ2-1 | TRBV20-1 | CSASDQGQGAFKGQFF
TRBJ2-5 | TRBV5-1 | CASQLGRYDQETQYF
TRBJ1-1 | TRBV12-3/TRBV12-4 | CASSLVWGNTEAFF
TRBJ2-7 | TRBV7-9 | CASSLVVGSNYEQYF
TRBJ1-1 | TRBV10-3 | CAISTGTGGLLNTEAFF
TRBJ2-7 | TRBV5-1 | CASSINPGQGDYEQYF
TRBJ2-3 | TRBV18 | CASSLPAPDTQYF
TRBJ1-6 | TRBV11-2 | CASSPAGGGSYNSPLHF
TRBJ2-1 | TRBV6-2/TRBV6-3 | CASSSGTSGPYNEQFF
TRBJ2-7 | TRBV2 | CASSPAVTYEQYF
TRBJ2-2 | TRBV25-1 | CASSTTLAGNTGELFF
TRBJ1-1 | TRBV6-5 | CASSYSPGQLNTEAFF
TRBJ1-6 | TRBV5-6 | CASSRQGWNSPLHF